This T cell receptor beta chain emerged from a study of blood T cell repertoires in COVID-19. About the research overall: Acute and convalescent COVID-19 samples came from the United States, Italy and Spain.

Germline V gene lookup returns CDR1 SGHDN and CDR2 FVKESK. V lost 0 bases to trimming and J lost 2 bases; unmatched junction nucleotides: 11. The CDR3 runs to 19 residues. Under the authors' procedure: Estimation of nucleated cell counts relied on the amplification of reference gene primers. TCRdb's copy holds only in-frame clones and misses some; the assay was immunoSEQ multiplex PCR. V and J calls and clone size are as listed in that table; D and trimming were resolved from the DNA. In the table there are 50,000 to 80,000 clones, roughly 86% of which are singletons. This sequence joins TRBV14 and TRBJ1-3; 9 positions match TRBD1. The sequence was collected from a man in his 60s with acute or convalescent COVID-19. The sequencing input was peripheral blood. The CDR3 DNA follows: TGTGCCAGCAGCCAAGACCGGGACAGGGTATCAACGGCTGGAAACACCATATATTTT. Translating gives CASSQDRDRVSTAGNTIYF. Full variable domain (missing parts from reference TRBV14 and TRBJ1-3): EAGVTQFPSHSVIEKGQTVTLRCDPISGHDNLYWYRRVMGKEIKFLLHFVKESKQDESGMPNNRFLAERTGGTYSTLKVQPAELEDSGVYFCASSQDRDRVSTAGNTIYFGEGSWLTVV.